The following is a T cell receptor (beta chain) sequence with its context. The entry originates in a study of cytomegalovirus exposure and HLA in healthy donors. Researchers ran the PCR with 60 Vbeta and 13 Jbeta primers. The protocol was immunoSEQ multiplex PCR, while the TCRdb copy is restricted to in-frame clones and leaves out a portion. The sample holds about 170,000 clones. The length of the CDR3 is 13 residues. CDR1 and CDR2 from the germline V gene are SGHDT and YYEEEE. V lost 8 bases and J lost 4; bases outside the gene matches: 7. This TCR derives from a woman aged 18-30 years in good health and CMV-seropositive. This chain joins TRBV5-6 and TRBJ1-2, with 8 positions matching TRBD1. Input material: PBMCs. CDR3 coding DNA: TGTGCCAGTAGATTACAGGGGGGCTATGGCTACACCTTC. It is translated as CASRLQGGYGYTF.